This TCR beta chain emerged from a study of T-cell reconstitution after alpha-beta-depleted transplantation in children. Unique molecular identifiers were incorporated during preparation of the TCRbeta library. TCRdb re-called the PCR reads with MiXCR, one entry per CDR3 protein. This table has fewer than 400,000 distinct CDR3 sequences, over 20% appearing once. The CDR3 covers 13 residues. Germline V gene sequence: CDR1 SEHNR, CDR2 FQNEAQ (reference sequence). V was clipped by 7 bases and J by 2 bases, with 12 bases between them. The sample here was PBMCs from the stem cell graft donor, taken from the stem cell graft. The source of this sequence is a human donor who donated a stem cell graft to a child with acute myeloid leukemia. The chain uses TRBV7-9 and TRBJ2-7, with TRBD2 as a possible D gene (5 bases). DNA of the CDR3: TGTGCCAGCACTGCGGGTGCAACCTACGAGCAGTACTTC. It codes for CASTAGATYEQYF.